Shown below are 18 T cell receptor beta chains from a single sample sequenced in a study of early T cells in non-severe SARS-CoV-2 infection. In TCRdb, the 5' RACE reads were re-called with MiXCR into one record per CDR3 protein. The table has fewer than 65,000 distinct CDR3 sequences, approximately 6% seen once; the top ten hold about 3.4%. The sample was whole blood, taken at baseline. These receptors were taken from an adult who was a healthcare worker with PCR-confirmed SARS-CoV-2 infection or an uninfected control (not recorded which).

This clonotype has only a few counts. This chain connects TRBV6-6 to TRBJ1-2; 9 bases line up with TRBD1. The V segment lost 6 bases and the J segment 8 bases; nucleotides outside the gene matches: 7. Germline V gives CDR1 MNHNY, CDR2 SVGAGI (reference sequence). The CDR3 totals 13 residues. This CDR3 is CASSPDRGNGYTF. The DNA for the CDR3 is TGTGCCAGCAGCCCGGACAGGGGTAACGGCTACACCTTC.

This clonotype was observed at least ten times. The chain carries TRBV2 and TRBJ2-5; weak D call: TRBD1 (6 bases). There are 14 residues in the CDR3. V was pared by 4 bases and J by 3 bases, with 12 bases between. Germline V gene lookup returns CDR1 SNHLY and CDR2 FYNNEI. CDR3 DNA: TGTGCCAGCAGTGGACGAAACAGGGAAGAGACCCAGTACTTC. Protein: CASSGRNREETQYF.

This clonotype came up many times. This CDR3 reads CASSFSPRSYNEQFF. The CDR3 DNA reads as TGTGCCAGCAGTTTCAGCCCGAGGTCCTACAATGAGCAGTTCTTC. The chain is built from TRBV27 and TRBJ2-1; D not certain. CDR1 is MNHEY, CDR2 SMNVEV, per germline (reference sequence). The ends were cut back, 3 bases at V and 1 base at J, with 10 bases in the middle. The CDR3 consists of 15 residues.

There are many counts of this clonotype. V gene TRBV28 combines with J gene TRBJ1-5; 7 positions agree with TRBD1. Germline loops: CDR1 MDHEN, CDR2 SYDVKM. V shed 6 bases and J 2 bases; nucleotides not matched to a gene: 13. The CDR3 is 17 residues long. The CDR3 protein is CASSYGQAGDGNQPQHF. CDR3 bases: TGTGCCAGCAGCTACGGACAGGCTGGGGACGGCAATCAGCCCCAGCATTTT.

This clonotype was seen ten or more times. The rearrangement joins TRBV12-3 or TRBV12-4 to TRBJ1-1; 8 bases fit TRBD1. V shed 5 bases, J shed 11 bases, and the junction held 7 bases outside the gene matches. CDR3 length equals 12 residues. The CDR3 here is CASSRTGIRAFF. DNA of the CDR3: TGTGCCAGCAGTCGGACAGGGATCAGGGCTTTCTTT.

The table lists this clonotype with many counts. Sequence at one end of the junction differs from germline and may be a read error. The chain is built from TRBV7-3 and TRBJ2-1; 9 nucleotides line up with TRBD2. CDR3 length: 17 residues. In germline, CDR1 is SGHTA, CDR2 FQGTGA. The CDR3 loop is CASTLSPPASGTNEQFF. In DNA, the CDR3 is TGTGCCAGCACCTTAAGCCCCCCGGCTAGCGGGACCAATGAGCAGTTCTTC.

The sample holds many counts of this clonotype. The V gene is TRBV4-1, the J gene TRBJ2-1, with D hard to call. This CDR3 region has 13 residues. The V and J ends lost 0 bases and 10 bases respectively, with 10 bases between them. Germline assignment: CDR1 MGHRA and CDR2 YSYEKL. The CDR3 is CASSQDPLDEQFF. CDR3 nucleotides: TGCGCCAGCAGCCAAGACCCGCTGGACGAGCAGTTCTTC.

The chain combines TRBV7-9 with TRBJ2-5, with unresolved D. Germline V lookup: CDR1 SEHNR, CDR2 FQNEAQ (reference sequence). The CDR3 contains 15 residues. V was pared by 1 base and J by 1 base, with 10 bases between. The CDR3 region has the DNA TGTGCCAGCAGCTTAGGAGTCGTCAGCCAAGAGACCCAGTACTTC. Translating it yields CASSLGVVSQETQYF.

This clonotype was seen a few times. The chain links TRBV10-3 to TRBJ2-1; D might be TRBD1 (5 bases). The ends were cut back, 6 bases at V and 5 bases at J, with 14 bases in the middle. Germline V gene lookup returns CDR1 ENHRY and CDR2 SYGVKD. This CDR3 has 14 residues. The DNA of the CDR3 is TGTGCCATCAGCCTCACGACAGCTAACAATGAGCAGTTCTTC. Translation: CAISLTTANNEQFF.

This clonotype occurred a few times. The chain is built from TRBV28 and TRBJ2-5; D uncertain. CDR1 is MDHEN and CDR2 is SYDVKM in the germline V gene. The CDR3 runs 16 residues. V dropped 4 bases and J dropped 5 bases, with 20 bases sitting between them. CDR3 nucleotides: TGTGCCAGCAGTTACATACCTCCCACCAAAGGGGAGACCCAGTACTTC. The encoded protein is CASSYIPPTKGETQYF.

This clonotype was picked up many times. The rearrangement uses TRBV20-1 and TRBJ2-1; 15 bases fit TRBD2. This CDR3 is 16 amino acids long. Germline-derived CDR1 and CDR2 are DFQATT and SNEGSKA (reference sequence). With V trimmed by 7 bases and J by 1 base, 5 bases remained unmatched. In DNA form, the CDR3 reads TGCAGTGTCCCGGGACTAGCGGGAGGTTCCTACAATGAGCAGTTCTTC. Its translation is CSVPGLAGGSYNEQFF.

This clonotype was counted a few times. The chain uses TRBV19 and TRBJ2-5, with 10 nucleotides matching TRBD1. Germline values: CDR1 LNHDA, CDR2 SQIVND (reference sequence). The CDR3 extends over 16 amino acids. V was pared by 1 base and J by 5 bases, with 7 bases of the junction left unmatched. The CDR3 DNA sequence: TGTGCCAGTAGTATAGGCACCGGGACAGGGGACGAGACCCAGTACTTC. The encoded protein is CASSIGTGTGDETQYF. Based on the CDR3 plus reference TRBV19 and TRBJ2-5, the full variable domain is DGGITQSPKYLFRKEGQNVTLSCEQNLNHDAMYWYRQDPGQGLRLIYYSQIVNDFQKGDIAEGYSVSREKKESFPLTVTSAQKNPTAFYLCASSIGTGTGDETQYFGPGTRLLVL.

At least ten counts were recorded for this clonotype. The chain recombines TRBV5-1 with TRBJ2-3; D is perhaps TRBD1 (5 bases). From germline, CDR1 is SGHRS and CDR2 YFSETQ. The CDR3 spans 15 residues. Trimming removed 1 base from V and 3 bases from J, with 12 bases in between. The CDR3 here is CASSLNSQGTDTQYF. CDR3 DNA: TGCGCCAGCAGCTTGAATTCTCAGGGTACAGATACGCAGTATTTT.

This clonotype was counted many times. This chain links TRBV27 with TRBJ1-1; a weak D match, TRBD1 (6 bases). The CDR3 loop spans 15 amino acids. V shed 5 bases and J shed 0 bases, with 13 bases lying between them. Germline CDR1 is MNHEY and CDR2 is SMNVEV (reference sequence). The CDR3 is CASSLSDSLNTEAFF. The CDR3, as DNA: TGTGCCAGCAGTCTGTCGGACAGCCTGAACACTGAAGCTTTCTTT.

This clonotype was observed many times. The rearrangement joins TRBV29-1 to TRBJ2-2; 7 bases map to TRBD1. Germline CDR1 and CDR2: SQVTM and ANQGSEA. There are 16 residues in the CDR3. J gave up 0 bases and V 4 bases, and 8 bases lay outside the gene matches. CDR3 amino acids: CSVGSYGTANTGELFF. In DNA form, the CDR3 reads TGCAGCGTTGGAAGCTACGGGACAGCGAACACCGGGGAGCTGTTTTTT.

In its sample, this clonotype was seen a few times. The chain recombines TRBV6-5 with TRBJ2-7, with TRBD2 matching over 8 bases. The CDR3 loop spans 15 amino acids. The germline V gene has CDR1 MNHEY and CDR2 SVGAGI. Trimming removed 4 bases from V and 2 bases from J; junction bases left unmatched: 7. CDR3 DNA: TGTGCCAGCAGTTCCGGTGGCGGGAGGCCCTACGAGCAGTACTTC. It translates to CASSSGGGRPYEQYF.

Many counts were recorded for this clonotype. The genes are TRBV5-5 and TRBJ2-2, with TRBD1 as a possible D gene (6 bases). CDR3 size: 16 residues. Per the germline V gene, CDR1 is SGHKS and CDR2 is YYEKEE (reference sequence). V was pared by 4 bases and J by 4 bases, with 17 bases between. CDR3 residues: CASSLTQGAGTGELFF. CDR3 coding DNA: TGTGCCAGCAGCCTAACACAGGGAGCAGGCACCGGGGAGCTGTTTTTT.

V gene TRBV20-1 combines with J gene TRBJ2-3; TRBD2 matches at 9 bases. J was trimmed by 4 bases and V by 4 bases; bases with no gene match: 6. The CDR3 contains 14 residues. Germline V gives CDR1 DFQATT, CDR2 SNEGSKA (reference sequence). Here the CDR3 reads CSATGTSPPDTQYF. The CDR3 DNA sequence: TGCAGTGCTACGGGGACTAGCCCCCCAGATACGCAGTATTTT.